The sequence of this T cell receptor (beta chain) was determined in a study of cytomegalovirus exposure and HLA in healthy donors (dated by TCRdb to about 2017). Turning to the overall study: According to an earlier analysis of a few hundred of the donors, some 170 million T cells yielded 95 million to 140 million unique TCR beta sequences and 276 Gb of sequence data. About five DR-DQ haplotypes were treated as single units for association and clustering because of strong linkage in the cohort. The later analysis used no new phenotypic data to find candidate immune exposures, relying instead on TCR beta sequences and their occurrence across donors. Donor age, sex, ethnicity and CMV serostatus were collected together with the repertoire data. The T cell repertoires of 670 or so subjects were profiled by immunosequencing and related to cytomegalovirus serostatus. The study aimed to test whether cataloging public T cell receptors could reveal signatures of past pathogen exposure. To predict cytomegalovirus infection status, the study combined high-throughput TCR immunosequencing, statistical association of individual TCRs with disease status, and machine learning. All discovery cohort repertoires had been generated on a single sequencing platform. An earlier analysis of more than 450 of the donors used high-throughput TCR beta sequencing to judge whether each TCR beta V gene segment behaved as functional or pseudogenic. Class I and class II HLA loci were covered by the typing at four-digit resolution. An early release that covered some 630 HLA-typed donors contained approximately 300 gigabases of sequencing data and 70 million to 100 million unique TCR sequences. A later genetic analysis took genome-wide SNP genotypes for 398 of the 666 donors and used that subset as a discovery cohort. A separate validation cohort of approximately 120 different subjects was used in addition to the roughly 670-subject first cohort. Across 398 genotyped donors of the cohort, an average of about 200,000 unique TCR beta nucleotide sequences per donor were sequenced, and about a sixth of those sequences were non-productive. The number of typed donors differed by locus: roughly 629-630 for A, B, C, DRB1 and DQB1; approximately 520 for DQA1; around 610 for DPA1; and some 470 for DPB1. A later analysis re-examined previously published TCR beta repertoires from more than 550 donors and added high-resolution HLA genotyping to investigate patterns of TCR occurrence. Of the roughly 400 genotyped donors, approximately 80% fell in the genetic ancestry cluster associated with self-reported Caucasian donors. General conclusions and limits of the study: A cluster of highly shared sequence variants was judged likely to be a technical artifact of the sequencing pipeline. A later analysis found that most CMV-associated TCR beta chains appeared HLA-restricted, with HLA associations seemingly driven largely by CMV exposure. An earlier analysis of around 540 of the donors showed that most TCR beta V segments appeared in productive rearrangements either about 87% or about 30% of the time, which broadly matched IMGT annotations. Linkage disequilibrium might explain the correlated functional status among segregating V segments, but an unknown experimental factor could not be ruled out. A later genetic analysis associated a missense DCLRE1C variant with V-gene and J-gene trimming of TCR beta chains, and an independent cohort replicated the association. Several of the top co-occurrence clusters appeared to be linked to parvovirus B19, influenza, CMV and Epstein-Barr virus, according to a later analysis. According to a later analysis, TCR association rates differed among HLA loci, with DRB1 alleles showing the most associated TCRs and HLA-C alleles showing the fewest. Because counts were too low, about 18 rarely observed V segments, including chromosome 9 orphons, were excluded from the earlier analysis of some 540 of the donors. This cohort had only TCR beta chains sequenced, and the lack of alpha or paired-chain data limited which features could be detected. A later genetic analysis reported fewer N-insertions in productive TCRs among donors in an Asian-associated ancestry cluster than the roughly 620-donor mean. For the cohort, immune exposure information was limited to CMV serostatus. The authors suggested that the approach could potentially be extended to other disease states and immunological phenotypes. Sequencing depth was assumed to be roughly uniform across donors in the presence/absence analyses, though that assumption may not hold. HLA typing was unavailable for some donors at each locus, so association tests used only the typed subset. Assigning TCR associations to individual alleles was difficult when HLA alleles, especially DR and DQ, strongly co-occurred. In vitro tests confirmed that three of the cytomegalovirus-associated TCR beta chains recognize cytomegalovirus antigens. Because the 87-base-pair reads could not distinguish some IMGT-functional V segments, including TRBV6-2 and TRBV6-3, those segments were excluded. A further reported finding was that TCR beta sequences accurately predicted the HLA-A and HLA-B alleles for most subjects in the first cohort. Compared with equally common non-associated chains, HLA-associated TCR beta chains in a later analysis were more clonally expanded and had lower generation probabilities. The classifier was reported to diagnose cytomegalovirus status with high specificity and sensitivity in both the original and validation cohorts. Specific HLA alleles were associated with about 17,000 TCR beta sequences at a false discovery rate of 0.05 in a later analysis. Across donors, most TCR sequences were observed very rarely, whereas some public TCRs were present in many individuals. The study listed approximately 150 TCR beta chains as associated with cytomegalovirus.

This clone was seen only a few times. Which antigen it targets is not known. No base quality values were provided; no much bigger clone lies one nucleotide off. CDR1 and CDR2 (SGHDT, YYEEEE) derive from the germline V gene. The CDR3 numbers 14 residues from cysteine through phenylalanine. Of all the DNA, just the CDR3 is kept, 42 bases in frame from base 1. Ends trimmed: V by 4 bases, J by 4 bases; bases unmatched to a gene: 7. The library was obtained by the immunoSEQ multiplex PCR assay. For the multiplex PCR, a mixture combining 60 forward primers for TCR Vbeta segments and 13 reverse primers for TCR Jbeta segments was used. The CDR3 region of rearranged TCR beta genes was amplified from genomic DNA with a multiplex PCR assay. On the Illumina HiSeq System, the amplified TCR beta libraries were sequenced as 87-base-pair reads. In the original analysis: A later analysis counted about 80 million unique TCR beta chains across the roughly 700 repertoires, and 9 million to 14 million of these chains were shared by at least two donors. Raw reads were error-corrected and collapsed into unique sequences with a nearest-neighbor algorithm that merged closely related sequences to remove PCR and sequencing errors. CDR3 sequences were aligned to IMGT reference sequences to assign V, D and J gene segments. Each retained sequence needed at least a six-nucleotide match to both a V gene segment and a J gene segment. Rearrangements were classified as productive when the CDR3 lacked stop codons and remained in frame with V and J, and all other rearrangements were classified as non-productive. Following IMGT convention, CDR3 was defined as the stretch from the second conserved V-encoded cysteine to the conserved J-encoded phenylalanine. The earlier analysis of around 640 of the donors excluded sequences that lacked an unambiguous match to a single V gene segment. An earlier analysis of 587 of the donors called V segments functional above 56.7% productive rearrangements and segregating when the between-donor standard deviation exceeded 5%. To diagnose cytomegalovirus status from the catalog of TCR beta chain sequences, a statistical classification framework was built. In a later analysis, V and J genes were assigned by comparing TCR nucleotide sequences against IMGT/GENE-DB human TR gene sequences. The TCRdist pipeline was used in a later analysis to assign CDR3 sequences and most-parsimonious VDJ recombination scenarios. A later analysis defined each TCR beta chain by its CDR3 amino acid sequence plus V-gene family, and excluded reads lacking a unique V-gene family. As a way to deal with suspected cross-contamination and a sequencing artifact, a later analysis dropped 450 to 700 nucleotide sequences that were highly shared and had low generation probability. In a later analysis, a clonal expansion index was calculated for each public chain from normalized within-repertoire ranks of inferred template counts. A later analysis computed generation probabilities with a VDJ recombination model fitted to out-of-frame rearrangements, and checked the results against IGoR. A later analysis scored TCR-TCR, TCR-HLA and TCR-CMV co-occurrence with hypergeometric tests, applying a repertoire-size bias correction to TCR pairs. A later analysis estimated false discovery rates by permuting HLA or CMV assignments 20 times. In a later analysis, co-occurring TCRs were grouped using DBSCAN, and TCRdist sequence similarity was added for clustering within HLA-allele-positive subsets. Co-occurrence clustering excluded repertoires with fewer than 30,000 or more than 120,000 public chains, plus five with anomalous nucleotide sharing. Entries here come from immuneACCESS through TCRdb and include only in-frame sequences with V and J called. Some clones fail to appear in such tables; in the studies checked, an unresolved V gene covers under half of the shortfall, and the cause of the remainder is unknown. Clonal size and the V and J genes are those of that table, whereas D and trimming came from the DNA. Recorded for this sample are approximately 120,000 clones; over 80% of them occurred a single time. The ten biggest clones cover roughly 20% of the sample.

The cohort consisted of 670 or so healthy bone marrow donors. At the time of sampling, all cohort members were nominally healthy, though unrecorded immune exposures were likely present. The donor was CMV seropositive and was included in the group of 250 to 300 seropositive cohort members. Every donor gave a peripheral blood sample, and the peripheral blood mononuclear cells from that sample were used for TCR beta sequencing. Genomic DNA extraction from the blood cell samples was performed with the Qiagen DNeasy Blood Extraction Kit. Rearrangement joined TRBV5-6 to TRBJ1-2, with TRBD1 matching 7 junction bases. The sequenced sample was PBMCs. This sequence originates from a man aged 18 to 29 in good health and CMV-seropositive. The sequenced DNA: TGTGCCAGCAGCCCGGCGGGACAGACCTATGGCTACACCTTC. This yields the protein CASSPAGQTYGYTF.